Each of the 32 T cell receptor beta chains below was sequenced from the same sample in a study of CD8+ T cells in alopecia areata. Treatment denoted: oral pan-JAK inhibitor, 5-10 mg twice daily. It was cDNA, reverse transcribed from extracted RNA, that served as the sequencing template. Measured with immunoSEQ multiplex PCR; TCRdb has only the in-frame clones, and not every one. The sample records around 180,000 clones, 60% being singletons. The source was CD4+ T cells sorted from blood, collected at week 24, from a patient treated with tofacitinib. All receptors derive from a human donor with alopecia areata.

This chain links TRBV29-1 with TRBJ1-4; D remains unclear. The CDR3 is 14 amino acids. Trimming took 7 bases from V and 3 from J, leaving 15 bases between them. The V gene's germline CDR1 is SQVTM and CDR2 ANQGSEA. CDR3 loop: CSAGPGIANEKLFF. Here the CDR3 DNA reads TGCAGCGCCGGACCGGGAATAGCTAATGAAAAACTGTTTTTT.

The chain carries TRBV29-1 and TRBJ1-1, with D possibly matching TRBD1 (5 bases). Per the germline V gene, CDR1 is SQVTM and CDR2 is ANQGSEA. This CDR3 is built from 12 residues. Trimming shortened V by 7 bases and J by 8 bases, and 17 bases separated the two germline ends. The CDR3 DNA is TGCAGCGGGAATACAGGTGTGGGGGAAGCTTTCTTT. It translates to CSGNTGVGEAFF.

The chain recombines TRBV5-1 with TRBJ2-3; D not certain. V lost 2 bases and J 2 bases, leaving 9 bases between the germline ends. The CDR3 sequence is 14 residues long. Germline-derived CDR1 and CDR2 are SGHRS and YFSETQ. CDR3 DNA: TGCGCCAGCAGCTTAACGACATCCACAGATACGCAGTATTTT. This encodes CASSLTTSTDTQYF.

The chain combines TRBV15 with TRBJ1-4, with D unclear. The V end lost 1 base, the J end lost 6 bases, and 12 bases lay between the germline ends. The CDR3 has 15 residues. CDR1 is LNHNV, CDR2 YYDKDF, per germline (reference sequence). CDR3 region: CATSRVKGADEKLFF. Here the CDR3 DNA reads TGTGCCACCAGCAGAGTTAAGGGTGCGGATGAAAAACTGTTTTTT.

The sample holds a few counts of this clone. The V call is TRBV6-6, the J call TRBJ2-3; D remains ambiguous. Trimming pared 6 bases from V and 2 bases from J, leaving 15 bases between. Germline V CDR1 and CDR2: MNHNY, SVGAGI (reference sequence). The CDR3 runs to 15 residues. The CDR3 DNA is TGTGCCAGCAGCCCCGGCGTCGGCCACACAGATACGCAGTATTTT. Its protein product is CASSPGVGHTDTQYF.

This clone has more than one count but fewer than ten. This sequence joins TRBV29-1 and TRBJ1-2, with TRBD1 matching 9 bases. Germline CDR1 SQVTM, CDR2 ANQGSEA. The length of the CDR3 is 14 residues. Trimming cost V 5 bases and J 8 bases; bases outside gene matches: 12. The chain's CDR3 is CSVNHRGPTGGYTF. CDR3 nucleotide sequence: TGCAGCGTTAACCACAGGGGGCCGACTGGGGGCTACACCTTC.

The chain uses TRBV7-2 and TRBJ2-1; tentative D call: TRBD1 (6 bases). Germline CDR1 and CDR2: SGHTA and FQGNSA. The CDR3 loop spans 12 amino acids. V shed 5 bases and J shed 16 bases, with 18 bases lying between them. This CDR3 is CASSQGHPGIFF. CDR3 sequence (DNA): TGTGCCAGCAGCCAGGGGCATCCGGGGATATTCTTC. Combining the CDR3 with reference TRBV7-2 and TRBJ2-1 gives the whole variable domain GAGVSQSPSNKVTEKGKDVELRCDPISGHTALYWYRQSLGQGLEFLIYFQGNSAPDKSGLPSDRFSAERTGGSVSTLTIQRTQQEDSAVYLCASSQGHPGIFFGPGTRLTVL.

Remarks on this clone: Distinct nucleotide sequences in the sample also encode this CDR3. The chain recombines TRBV12-5 with TRBJ2-2, with D possibly being TRBD1 or TRBD2 (5 bases each). Trimming removed 9 bases at V and 2 bases at J, with 10 bases between. Germline V lookup: CDR1 LGHNT, CDR2 FRNRAP. This CDR3 has 13 residues. The CDR3 loop reads CASNRDNTGELFF. The CDR3 nucleotides are TGTGCTAGCAACCGGGACAACACCGGGGAGCTGTTTTTT.

This clone was counted between two and nine times. V and J are TRBV11-2 and TRBJ1-5; D is uncertain. The CDR3 is 15 residues long. Germline V gives CDR1 SGHAT, CDR2 FQNNGV. V gave up 0 bases and J gave up 4 bases, with 10 bases separating them. The CDR3 nucleotides read TGTGCCAGCAGCTTAGAGGTTGGCCCAAATCAGCCCCAGCATTTT. Translating gives CASSLEVGPNQPQHF.

The V gene is TRBV7-2, the J gene TRBJ1-1; D uncertain. Trimming took 4 bases from V and 10 from J, leaving 13 bases between them. CDR3 length equals 12 residues. The V gene's germline CDR1 is SGHTA and CDR2 FQGNSA. The CDR3 DNA follows: TGTGCCAGCAGCTCGTTAGGGTTGGGAGCTTTCTTT. Translation gives CASSSLGLGAFF.

This clone was detected only a few times. Other DNA sequences in the sample encode the same CDR3. The chain employs TRBV5-6 and TRBJ1-1; D ambiguous. The CDR3 covers 13 residues. CDR1 is SGHDT and CDR2 is YYEEEE in the germline V gene. Trimming cost V 0 bases and J 1 base, with 4 bases left between them. The CDR3, as DNA: TGTGCCAGCAGCTTGGGCAGGAACACTGAAGCTTTCTTT. This codes for CASSLGRNTEAFF.

The rearrangement uses TRBV30 and TRBJ2-7; 9 positions agree with TRBD1. V was clipped by 4 bases and J by 2 bases; unmatched bases: 3. The CDR3 is made up of 13 amino acids. Looked up from germline, CDR1 is GTSNPN and CDR2 is SVGIG (reference sequence). The CDR3 protein is CAWMDRGTYEQYF. The CDR3 DNA reads as TGTGCCTGGATGGACAGGGGAACCTACGAGCAGTACTTC.

The chain employs TRBV27 and TRBJ2-7; D unresolved. The germline gives CDR1 MNHEY, CDR2 SMNVEV (reference sequence). The CDR3 covers 14 residues. Trimming took off 3 bases at V and 6 bases at J, with 15 bases between the two ends. Here the CDR3 reads CASSLGLGKFEQYF. For the CDR3, the DNA is TGTGCCAGCAGTTTGGGTCTGGGGAAATTCGAGCAGTACTTC.

The V and J genes are TRBV30 and TRBJ2-7, with 11 bases identical to TRBD2. Germline lookup yields CDR1 GTSNPN and CDR2 SVGIG (reference sequence). The CDR3 totals 13 residues. V trimming: 6 bases; J trimming: 3 bases; junction bases outside the gene matches: 4. CDR3 amino acids: CACRLAGFYEQYF. The CDR3 region has the DNA TGTGCCTGCCGACTAGCGGGGTTCTACGAGCAGTACTTC. The full variable domain, completed using reference TRBV30 and TRBJ2-7, is SQTIHQWPATLVQPVGSPLSLECTVEGTSNPNLYWYRQAAGRGLQLLFYSVGIGQISSEVPQNLSASRPQDRQFILSSKKLLLSDSGFYLCACRLAGFYEQYFGPGTRLTVT.

In its sample, this clone was seen once. The genes are TRBV30 and TRBJ1-1; D not resolved. Trimming pared 5 bases from V and 2 bases from J, leaving 9 bases between. CDR1 is GTSNPN, CDR2 SVGIG, per germline (reference sequence). The CDR3 loop spans 12 amino acids. The CDR3 sequence is CAWSSLNTEAFF. The CDR3 nucleotides read TGTGCCTGGTCCAGCCTTAACACTGAAGCTTTCTTT.

This chain links TRBV7-7 with TRBJ2-5, with TRBD1 matching 8 bases. The germline CDR1 and CDR2 sequences are SSHAT and FNYEAQ (reference sequence). The V gene end was trimmed by 0 bases and the J gene end by 4 bases; junction bases not matched to a gene: 4. There are 15 residues in the CDR3. CDR3 residues: CASSLATGEVETQYF. CDR3 sequence (DNA): TGTGCCAGCAGCTTAGCGACAGGGGAGGTAGAGACCCAGTACTTC.

This sequence joins TRBV6-1 and TRBJ2-7; a weak D match, TRBD1 (6 bases). Trimming cost V 5 bases and J 6 bases, with 17 bases left between them. CDR1 MNHNS and CDR2 SASEGT come from the germline V gene. The CDR3 extends over 14 amino acids. CDR3 bases: TGTGCCAGCAGTCAAACACAGGGTTCCGGCGAGCAGTACTTC. Protein: CASSQTQGSGEQYF.

The chain recombines TRBV9 with TRBJ1-1, with D unresolved. Trimming pared 3 bases from V and 1 base from J, leaving 7 bases between. CDR1 is SGDLS, CDR2 YYNGEE, per germline. The CDR3 consists of 13 residues. CDR3 DNA sequence: TGTGCCAGCAGCGACTACAGGAACACTGAAGCTTTCTTT. Translation gives CASSDYRNTEAFF.

The genes are TRBV2 and TRBJ1-5; a possible D gene is TRBD1 (5 bases). V lost 7 bases and J 3 bases, leaving 10 bases between the germline ends. CDR3 size: 13 residues. Looked up from germline, CDR1 is SNHLY and CDR2 is FYNNEI. The CDR3 bases are TGTGCCAGCACAGGGAGTAACAATCAGCCCCAGCATTTT. Amino acid sequence: CASTGSNNQPQHF.

CDR3 in DNA: TGTGCCAGCAGCCCAGGACAGGGCCATACGACAAACACTGAAGCTTTCTTT. It specifies CASSPGQGHTTNTEAFF. V gene TRBV9 combines with J gene TRBJ1-1, with 8 bases aligning to TRBD1. The CDR3 is made up of 17 amino acids. Germline V gene sequence: CDR1 SGDLS, CDR2 YYNGEE. V was clipped by 4 bases and J by 2 bases; unmatched bases: 13.

The chain uses TRBV7-2 and TRBJ2-7; D is unresolved. The germline V and J ends were trimmed by 0 bases and 3 bases, with 15 bases remaining between them. CDR3 length: 16 residues. Germline values: CDR1 SGHTA, CDR2 FQGNSA. CDR3 nucleotide sequence: TGTGCCAGCAGCTTAGCAGGCGGAGCTAACCGCTACGAGCAGTACTTC. It codes for CASSLAGGANRYEQYF.

The chain carries TRBV5-6 and TRBJ2-1; 7 positions agree with TRBD2. Trimming took 1 base from V and 8 from J; bases not matched to a gene: 15. Germline loops: CDR1 SGHDT, CDR2 YYEEEE. This CDR3 is built from 17 residues. The CDR3 protein is CASSLRVSGSRGDEQFF. CDR3 DNA: TGTGCCAGCAGCTTGCGAGTTAGCGGGTCGAGGGGCGATGAGCAGTTCTTC.

The V and J genes are TRBV2 and TRBJ2-6, with D possibly called TRBD1 or TRBD2 (6 bases each). V was cut by 8 bases and J by 4 bases, with 24 bases left in between. Looked up from germline, CDR1 is SNHLY and CDR2 is FYNNEI. CDR3 size: 18 residues. CDR3 residues: CASHRDLGGPMGANVLTF. The CDR3 DNA reads TGTGCCAGCCATCGGGATTTGGGGGGCCCTATGGGGGCCAACGTCCTGACTTTC.

V gene TRBV7-8 combines with J gene TRBJ1-2, with D possibly TRBD1 on 6 matching bases. Between the trimmed V and J ends, which lost 3 bases and 2 bases, there was a span of 10 bases. CDR1 and CDR2 (germline): SGHVS, FQNEAQ. The CDR3 loop spans 14 amino acids. CDR3 sequence (DNA): TGTGCCAGCAGCTTGGGACACAGGAACTATGGCTACACCTTC. Translated: CASSLGHRNYGYTF.

The J gene is TRBJ2-1, the V gene TRBV30; 9 nucleotides agree with TRBD2. The CDR3 spans 16 residues. Germline values: CDR1 GTSNPN, CDR2 SVGIG (reference sequence). V trimming: 0 bases; J trimming: 0 bases; junction bases outside the gene matches: 3. The CDR3 DNA sequence: TGTGCCTGGAGTGTTGGCGGGGGGGCCTCCTACAATGAGCAGTTCTTC. Translated: CAWSVGGGASYNEQFF.

The V call is TRBV10-3, the J call TRBJ2-2; D gene ambiguous. CDR3 size: 14 residues. CDR1 and CDR2 from the germline V gene are ENHRY and SYGVKD. Trimming pared 8 bases from V and 2 bases from J, leaving 12 bases between. In nucleotides, the CDR3 is TGTGCCATCGGTTTGGCGTCTAACACCGGGGAGCTGTTTTTT. Translating gives CAIGLASNTGELFF.

The J gene is TRBJ2-7, the V gene TRBV5-1; tentative D call: TRBD1 (6 bases). The V end was cut by 6 bases, the J end by 8 bases, with 12 bases between. Per the germline V gene, CDR1 is SGHRS and CDR2 is YFSETQ. The CDR3 is 11 amino acids. CDR3 in amino acids: CASTQQGQQYF. In DNA form, the CDR3 reads TGCGCCAGCACCCAACAGGGACAGCAGTACTTC.

This chain joins TRBV5-6 and TRBJ2-7, with D tentatively TRBD2 (5 bases). This CDR3 contains 14 residues. Trimming took 3 bases from V and 4 from J, leaving 14 bases between them. Germline CDR1 reads SGHDT; CDR2 reads YYEEEE. The CDR3 is CASSSRRVRYEQYF. In DNA, the CDR3 is TGTGCCAGCAGCTCTCGGCGGGTTAGGTACGAGCAGTACTTC. Filled out from reference TRBV5-6 and TRBJ2-7, the complete variable domain reads DAGVTQSPTHLIKTRGQQVTLRCSPKSGHDTVSWYQQALGQGPQFIFQYYEEEERQRGNFPDRFSGHQFPNYSSELNVNALLLGDSALYLCASSSRRVRYEQYFGPGTRLTVT.

This clone came up a few times. The CDR3 DNA is TGTGCCAGCAGCGTATTGCCCCGCACAGATACGCAGTATTTT. Translated: CASSVLPRTDTQYF. The chain links TRBV9 to TRBJ2-3; no definite D call. Germline loops: CDR1 SGDLS, CDR2 YYNGEE. There are 14 residues in the CDR3. Trimming shortened V by 1 base and J by 1 base, and 7 bases separated the two germline ends.

This chain connects TRBV2 to TRBJ1-1, with 7 positions matching TRBD1. The trim removed 7 bases at V and 5 bases at J, leaving 10 bases unmatched. The CDR3 totals 14 residues. Germline-derived CDR1 and CDR2 are SNHLY and FYNNEI. This chain's CDR3 is CASKPRQGGTEAFF. The CDR3 coding sequence is TGTGCCAGCAAGCCCCGACAGGGAGGGACTGAAGCTTTCTTT.

The V call is TRBV19, the J call TRBJ2-1; TRBD2 is a possible D gene (6 bases). There are 12 residues in the CDR3. The germline V gene has CDR1 LNHDA and CDR2 SQIVND (reference sequence). Trimming removed 9 bases at V and 3 bases at J, with 9 bases between. The CDR3 bases are TGTGCCAGCGGGACTGACTACAATGAGCAGTTCTTC. It codes for CASGTDYNEQFF.

This clone was seen a few times. This chain joins TRBV13 and TRBJ2-7; D gene unclear. Trimming cost V 4 bases and J 2 bases, with 12 bases left between them. There are 14 residues in the CDR3. The germline gives CDR1 PRHDT, CDR2 FYEKMQ (reference sequence). DNA for the CDR3: TGTGCCAGCAGCTCTAAGACAAGAACCTACGAGCAGTACTTC. Translation gives CASSSKTRTYEQYF.